What follows are 10 T cell receptor beta chains derived from one specimen sequenced in a study of CD8+CD57+ T cells in acquired aplastic anemia. All sequencing subjects had displayed CD8+CD57+ cell expansion on flow cytometry. TCR beta VDJ and CDR3 profiles were obtained from a genomic DNA template. TCRdb ran MiXCR on the reads and lists one entry per CDR3 protein. The sample contains 160,000 or so distinct CDR3 sequences, roughly 50% of which appear only once. The sequenced sample consisted of sorted CD4+, CD8+, or CD8+CD57+ T cells (not recorded which) from PBMCs. These TCRs come from a human donor with aplastic anemia.

This clonotype was found a few times. A read error may explain this, as a much larger clone is one base away. Without the conserved terminal phenylalanine or tryptophan, this CDR3 likely stems from a read error. The chain combines TRBV12-3 or TRBV12-4 with TRBJ1-5; tentative D call: TRBD1 (5 bases). V lost 3 bases, J lost 2 bases, and 11 bases lay in between. There are 15 residues in the CDR3. CDR3 region: CASSFGGIGNQPQHS. CDR3 coding DNA: TGTGCCAGCAGTTTTGGGGGGATCGGCAATCAGCCCCAGCATTCT.

In regard to this clonotype: It is unclear where the CDR3 begins or ends on the DNA, so no DNA is shown, and the CDR3 is as TCRdb lists it. The genes are TRBV12-3 or TRBV12-4 and TRBJ2-7; the D call TRBD2 from the table was never checked on the DNA. Counting both end residues, the CDR3 totals 15 amino acids. The CDR3 sequence is CASSSSDLALYEQYF.

A remark on this clonotype: At one end, the junction sequence differs from germline, possibly due to a read error. The rearrangement uses TRBV6-1 and TRBJ1-2; a weak D match, TRBD1 (5 bases). In germline, CDR1 is MNHNS, CDR2 SASEGT. This CDR3 has 13 residues. The CDR3 region has the DNA TGTGCCAGCAGTGATATCTGGGGCGGTCGCTACGCCTTC. It specifies CASSDIWGGRYAF.

This clonotype was picked up many times. The rearrangement links TRBV4-2 to TRBJ1-5; D is unresolved. Looked up from germline, CDR1 is LGHNA and CDR2 is YNFKEQ. With 0 bases removed from V and 2 bases from J, the gap between germline ends came to 17 bases. The CDR3 length is 18 residues. The CDR3 protein is CASSQERNFPYGNQPQHF. Written as DNA, the CDR3 is TGTGCCAGCAGCCAAGAGAGGAACTTTCCGTATGGCAATCAGCCCCAGCATTTT.

This clonotype was detected only a few times. The chain joins TRBV10-3 to TRBJ1-5; 10 bases line up with TRBD1. Trimming at V came to 6 bases and at J to 7 bases, leaving 3 bases not matched to a gene. The CDR3 runs to 13 residues. Per germline, CDR1 ENHRY and CDR2 SYGVKD. The CDR3 region has the DNA TGTGCCATCAGCGACAGGGGGCTACAGCCCCAGCATTTT. It specifies CAISDRGLQPQHF.

The gene calls are TRBV6-5 and TRBJ2-3; D gene unclear. This CDR3 is built from 15 residues. Germline V gene lookup returns CDR1 MNHEY and CDR2 SVGAGI. V lost 2 bases, J lost 6 bases, and 15 bases lay in between. The DNA for the CDR3 is TGTGCCAGCAGTTACAGTCCCTTGTTAGGGGATACGCAGTATTTT. Translated: CASSYSPLLGDTQYF.

The chain is built from TRBV2 and TRBJ2-5, with D unclear. V lost 5 bases to trimming and J lost 0 bases, with 10 bases between them. The CDR3 runs 14 residues. Germline V gene data show CDR1 as SNHLY and CDR2 as FYNNEI. As DNA, the CDR3 is TGTGCCAGCAGTTATGGACGAGACCAAGAGACCCAGTACTTC. It specifies CASSYGRDQETQYF.

The chain combines TRBV15 with TRBJ2-3; D perhaps matches TRBD2 (7 bases). V was cut by 0 bases and J by 6 bases, with 13 bases left in between. Germline V lookup: CDR1 LNHNV, CDR2 YYDKDF (reference sequence). There are 15 residues in the CDR3. DNA for the CDR3: TGTGCCACCAGCAGAGAAAGGGGGAGGGTGGATACGCAGTATTTT. Amino acid sequence: CATSRERGRVDTQYF. Full variable domain (missing parts from reference TRBV15 and TRBJ2-3): DAMVIQNPRYQVTQFGKPVTLSCSQTLNHNVMYWYQQKSSQAPKLLFHYYDKDFNNEADTPDNFQSRRPNTSFCFLDIRSPGLGDTAMYLCATSRERGRVDTQYFGPGTRLTVL.

CDR3 nucleotides: TGTGCCAGTAGTATCAGGGGCAGGGTGGTACCCACAGATACGCAGTATTTT. Its translation: CASSIRGRVVPTDTQYF. This chain joins TRBV19 and TRBJ2-3; D might be TRBD1 (6 bases). The germline V and J ends were trimmed by 3 bases and 2 bases, with 18 bases remaining between them. Germline CDR1 reads LNHDA; CDR2 reads SQIVND (reference sequence). The length of the CDR3 is 17 residues.

In its sample, this clonotype was seen many times. This sequence joins TRBV7-6 and TRBJ2-6, with D tentatively TRBD1 (5 bases). The CDR3 contains 17 residues. With 1 base removed from V and 1 base from J, the gap between germline ends came to 11 bases. CDR1 and CDR2 from the germline V gene are SGHVS and FNYEAQ. In DNA form, the CDR3 reads TGTGCCAGCAGCTTAGAGATTCCAGGGTCTGGGGCCAACGTCCTGACTTTC. This sequence encodes CASSLEIPGSGANVLTF.